This T cell receptor beta chain was sequenced for a study of breast tumors, draining lymph nodes, adjacent tissues (TCRdb year 2016). Study-wide context: The study compared TCR beta repertoires across tumor, adjacent nontumor tissue and axillary lymph nodes from breast cancer patients. In human breast cancer, the study set out to assess how tumor, surrounding tissue and draining lymph node repertoires relate to one another and whether T cells might be exchanged between them.

The sample was run on an Illumina HiSeq 2000. Multiplex PCR amplification was used to build the TCR beta chain libraries. High-throughput sequencing was used to analyze the amplified TCR beta chain products. TCRdb trimmed public reads at Q25 via fastp, called clones via MiXCR and kept in-frame beta chains. Here each entry gathers all rows of one CDR3 protein and keeps the most common genes and DNA. The sample has about 200,000 distinct CDR3 sequences on record, around 33% of them singletons. The top ten clonotypes cover 4.3% of the sample. Lymph node samples were obtained from the axillary draining lymph nodes of breast cancer patients. Beyond this particular receptor, the publication reports: The similarity between tumor and nontumor tissue repertoires was significantly greater in luminal-like breast cancer than in basal-like breast cancer. A scenario in which most tumor T cells derive from the lymph node and then expand within tumor tissue was judged to be consistent with the data. The conclusion that tumor T cells originate in lymph nodes was presented as consistent with a hypothesis rather than as directly demonstrated. Tumors showed preferential V and J gene usage, and their T-cell repertoire diversity fell below that of lymph nodes yet above that of nontumor tissue.

Based on the germline V gene (reference sequence), the CDR1 and CDR2 sequences are PRHDT and FYEKMQ. V sheds 2 bases and J sheds 6 bases, leaving 17 bases between their ends. From its cysteine to its phenylalanine, the CDR3 spans 16 amino acids. Only CDR3 DNA is held: 48 bases, read in frame from base 1. A word on this clonotype: Its antigen specificity is not known. One base away there is no much larger clone; base qualities are not given.

Sequenced input: axillary lymph node tissue. This receptor was identified in a female donor with breast cancer. Some clones in this sample may be carry-over from other donors' samples. This chain joins TRBV13 to TRBJ1-5; TRBD1 is a possible D gene, resting on 5 matching bases. The bases are TGTGCCAGCAGCTTACTTTCCGGGGCCCCCAGTCAGCCCCAGCATTTT. This gives the protein CASSLLSGAPSQPQHF.